This passage covers 2 T cell receptor beta chains from one sample sequenced in a study of human thymus T cells. Method: immunoSEQ multiplex PCR; TCRdb's copy keeps in-frame clones and lacks some. The sample has about 130,000 clones, 90% to 95% seen once; the top ten hold around 0.022%. The thymus tissue came from resections taken during corrective heart surgery. Sample: thymus tissue. These receptors all come from a boy under two years old with a congenital heart defect but otherwise immunologically healthy.

CDR3 protein: CATSRTMTGHRGNQPQHF. CDR3 DNA: TGTGCCACCAGCAGAACCATGACAGGCCATCGAGGCAATCAGCCCCAGCATTTT. The rearrangement links TRBV15 to TRBJ1-5, with D maybe TRBD1 (6 bases). The germline V gene encodes CDR1 LNHNV and CDR2 YYDKDF (reference sequence). This CDR3 contains 18 residues. Between the trimmed V and J ends, which lost 2 bases and 2 bases, there was a span of 19 bases.

V gene TRBV6-5 combines with J gene TRBJ2-2, with D possibly TRBD2 on 5 matching bases. Per germline, CDR1 MNHEY and CDR2 SVGAGI. This CDR3 has 15 amino acids. V was shortened by 6 bases and J by 0 bases, with 11 bases between the two germline ends. The CDR3 nucleotides read TGTGCCAGCAGAAGGGTCGGGACGAACACCGGGGAGCTGTTTTTT. It specifies CASRRVGTNTGELFF.